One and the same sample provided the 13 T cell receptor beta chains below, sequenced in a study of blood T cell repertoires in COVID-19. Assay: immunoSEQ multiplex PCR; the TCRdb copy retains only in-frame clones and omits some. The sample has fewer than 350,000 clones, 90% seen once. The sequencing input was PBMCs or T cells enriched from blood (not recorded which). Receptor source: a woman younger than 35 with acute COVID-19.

The CDR3 sequence: CASSPFQGGQETQYF. Written as DNA, the CDR3 is TGTGCCAGCTCACCGTTCCAGGGCGGCCAAGAGACCCAGTACTTC. The chain carries TRBV18 and TRBJ2-5; tentatively, D is TRBD1 (5 bases). Trimming stripped 3 bases from V and 1 base from J, with 12 bases between. The CDR3 is made up of 15 amino acids. The germline CDR1 and CDR2 sequences are KGHSH and LQKENI. Together with reference TRBV18 and TRBJ2-5, the CDR3 gives the full variable domain: NAGVMQNPRHLVRRRGQEARLRCSPMKGHSHVYWYRQLPEEGLKFMVYLQKENIIDESGMPKERFSAEFPKEGPSILRIQQVVRGDSAAYFCASSPFQGGQETQYFGPGTRLLVL.

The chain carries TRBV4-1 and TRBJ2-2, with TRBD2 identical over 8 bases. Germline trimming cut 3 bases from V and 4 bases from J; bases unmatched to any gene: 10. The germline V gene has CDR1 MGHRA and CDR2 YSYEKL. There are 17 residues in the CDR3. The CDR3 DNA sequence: TGCGCCAGCAGCCAGATACCGGGACTAGGCTTCACCGGGGAGCTGTTTTTT. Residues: CASSQIPGLGFTGELFF.

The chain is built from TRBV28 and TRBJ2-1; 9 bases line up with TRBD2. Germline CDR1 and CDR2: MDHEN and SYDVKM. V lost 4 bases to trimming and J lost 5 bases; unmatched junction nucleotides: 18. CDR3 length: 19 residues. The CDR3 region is CASSSSYGGLAGTDNEQFF. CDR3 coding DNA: TGTGCCAGCAGTTCTTCATATGGGGGGCTAGCGGGAACCGACAATGAGCAGTTCTTC. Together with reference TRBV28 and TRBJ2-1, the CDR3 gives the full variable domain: DVKVTQSSRYLVKRTGEKVFLECVQDMDHENMFWYRQDPGLGLRLIYFSYDVKMKEKGDIPEGYSVSREKKERFSLILESASTNQTSMYLCASSSSYGGLAGTDNEQFFGPGTRLTVL.

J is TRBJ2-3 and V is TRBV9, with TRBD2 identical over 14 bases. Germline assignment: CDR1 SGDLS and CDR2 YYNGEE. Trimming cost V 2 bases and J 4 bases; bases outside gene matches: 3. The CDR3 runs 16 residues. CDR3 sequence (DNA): TGTGCCAGCAGCGTCGGACTAGCGGGAGGCGCAGATACGCAGTATTTT. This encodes CASSVGLAGGADTQYF.

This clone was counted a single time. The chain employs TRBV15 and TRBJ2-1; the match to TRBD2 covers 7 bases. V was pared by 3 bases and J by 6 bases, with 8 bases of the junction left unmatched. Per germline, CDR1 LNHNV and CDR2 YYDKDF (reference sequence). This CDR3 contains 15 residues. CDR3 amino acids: CATSSRTSVGNEQFF. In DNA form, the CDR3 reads TGTGCCACCAGCAGTAGGACTAGTGTTGGCAATGAGCAGTTCTTC.

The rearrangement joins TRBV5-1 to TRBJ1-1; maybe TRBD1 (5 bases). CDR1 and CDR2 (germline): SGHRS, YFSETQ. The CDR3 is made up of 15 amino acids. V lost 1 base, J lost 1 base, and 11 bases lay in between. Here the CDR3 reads CASSLQGQANTEAFF. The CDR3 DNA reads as TGCGCCAGCAGCTTGCAGGGCCAAGCGAACACTGAAGCTTTCTTT.

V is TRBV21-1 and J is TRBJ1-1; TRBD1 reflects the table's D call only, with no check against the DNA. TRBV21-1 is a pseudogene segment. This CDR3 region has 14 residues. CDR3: CASSVQGAGTEAFF. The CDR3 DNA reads TGTGCCAGCAGTGTACAGGGGGCGGGGACTGAAGCTTTCTTT.

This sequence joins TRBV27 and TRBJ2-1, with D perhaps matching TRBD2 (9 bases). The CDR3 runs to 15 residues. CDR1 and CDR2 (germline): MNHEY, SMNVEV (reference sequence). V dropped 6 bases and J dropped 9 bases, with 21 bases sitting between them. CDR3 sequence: CASSRGPSGIVEQFF. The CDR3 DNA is TGTGCCAGCAGCAGGGGGCCTAGCGGGATCGTTGAGCAGTTCTTC.

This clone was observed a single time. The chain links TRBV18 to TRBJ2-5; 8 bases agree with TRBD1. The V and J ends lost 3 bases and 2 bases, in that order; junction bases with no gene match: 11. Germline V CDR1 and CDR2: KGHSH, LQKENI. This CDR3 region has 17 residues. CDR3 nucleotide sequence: TGTGCCAGCTCACCTTTCGCGGCAGGGGGCCTACAAGAGACCCAGTACTTC. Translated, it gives CASSPFAAGGLQETQYF.

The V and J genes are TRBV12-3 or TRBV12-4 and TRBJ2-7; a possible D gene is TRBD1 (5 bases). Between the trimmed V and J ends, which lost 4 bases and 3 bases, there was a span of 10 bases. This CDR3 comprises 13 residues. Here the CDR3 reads CASSYGHDYEQYF. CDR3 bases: TGTGCCAGCAGTTACGGACACGACTACGAGCAGTACTTC.

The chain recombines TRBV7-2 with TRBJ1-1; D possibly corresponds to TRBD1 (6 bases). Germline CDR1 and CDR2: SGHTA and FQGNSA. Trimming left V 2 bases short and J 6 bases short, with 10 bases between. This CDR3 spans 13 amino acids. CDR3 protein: CASSLQGLAEAFF. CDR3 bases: TGTGCCAGCAGCTTACAGGGGCTGGCTGAAGCTTTCTTT.

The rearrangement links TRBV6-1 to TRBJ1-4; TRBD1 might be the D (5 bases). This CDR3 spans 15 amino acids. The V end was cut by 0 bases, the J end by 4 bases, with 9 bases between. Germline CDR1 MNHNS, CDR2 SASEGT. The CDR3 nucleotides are TGTGCCAGCAGTGAAGCTCTCGGGGGTAATGAAAAACTGTTTTTT. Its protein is CASSEALGGNEKLFF.

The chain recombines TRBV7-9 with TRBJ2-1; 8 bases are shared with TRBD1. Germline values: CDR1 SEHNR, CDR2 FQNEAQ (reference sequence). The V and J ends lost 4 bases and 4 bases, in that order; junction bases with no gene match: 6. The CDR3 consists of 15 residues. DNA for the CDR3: TGTGCCAGCAGCTCTAACAGGGGGACTTACAATGAGCAGTTCTTC. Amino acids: CASSSNRGTYNEQFF.